The present T cell receptor (beta chain) was sequenced within a study of tissue T cells after allogeneic stem cell transplantation. Deletions cut 4 bases from V and 0 bases from J, with 16 bases between. CDR1 is KGHSH, CDR2 LQKENI, per germline. There are 17 residues in the CDR3. The table came from immunoSEQ multiplex PCR; TCRdb's copy has only in-frame clones and leaves some out. The sample shows about 26,000 clones, about 90% of them seen only once. The chain uses TRBV18 and TRBJ2-4, with D possibly being TRBD1 or TRBD2 (5 bases each). The specimen was blood, collected before transplantation. The TCR sequence derives from a male donor at least 60 years old who later had graft-versus-host disease after an allogeneic stem cell transplant. The CDR3: CASSRPMGTLAKNIQYF. CDR3 bases: TGTGCCAGCTCACGACCCATGGGGACCTTAGCCAAAAACATTCAGTACTTC.